This T cell receptor beta chain was profiled in a study of T cell responses to AZD1222 COVID-19 vaccine (dated by TCRdb to 2020 to 2022). Concerning the study at large: Because spike-specific TCR depth and breadth did not differ between the two schedules, AZD1222 recipients who got a second dose at roughly 4 weeks were pooled with those who got a second dose at roughly 12 weeks. Trial participants were enrolled into age subgroups of 18-55, 56-69 and 70-plus years, which contained around 140, 26 and 57 TCR-sequenced participants, respectively. TCR sequencing covered some 250 trial participants: 200 to 220 given two doses of AZD1222 and about 26 given two doses of MenACWY control vaccine.

What this sample's time point label stands for: baseline before first vaccination. Samples from vaccinated people were obtained from the UK trials COV001 and COV002, which included a single-blind randomized controlled phase 2/3 trial of AZD1222 (ChAdOx1 nCoV-19) in healthy adults. Trial participant PBMC samples were collected at day 0 and day 28 after the second dose for TCRbeta chain sequencing. A remark on this clone: Its target antigen remains unknown. No base quality values were provided; no much bigger clone lies one nucleotide off.

As encoded in the germline V gene, CDR1 is SGHTA while CDR2 is FQGNSA. Reading from cysteine to phenylalanine, the CDR3 counts 14 amino acids. Just CDR3 DNA is preserved here, 42 bases in frame from base 1. V is shortened by 5 bases, J by 4 bases, and the region joining them spans 12 bases. General conclusions and limits of the study: After two AZD1222 doses, both the breadth and the depth of spike-specific TCRs were significantly higher than at day 0 and than in MenACWY recipients. Nearly half of unique spike-specific TCRs reportedly recognized epitopes outside regions mutated in the B.1.351 and B.1.1.7 variants. Most participants were white British and females outnumbered males, and the authors suggested that clonal diversity may have been underestimated. Conclusions about previously exposed vaccinees are limited because only six or seven AZD1222 recipients were SARS-CoV-2 seropositive at baseline. Because no day 14 peak-response samples were available, repertoires were characterized only after the peak T cell response. Vaccine-associated CD4 TCRs spanned the whole spike protein, with dominant responses in regions 160-218 and 743-854. In the small 56-69-year group, the increase in depth fell short of significance, most likely because of low power.

The CDR3 regions of human TCRbeta chains were analyzed by immunosequencing. The authors' analysis ran thus. Repertoire TCRs were matched against a reference library of SARS-CoV-2-specific TCRs generated with the MIRA antigen-specificity platform. Breadth was defined as the fraction of unique TCRs that were SARS-CoV-2-associated, and depth was defined as the fraction of total T cells that were SARS-CoV-2-associated. Using the MIRA data, each spike-specific TCR was mapped to the spike region that the TCR reacts to and placed in a CD4 or CD8 class. Log10-transformed breadth and depth values were compared by one-way ANOVA with Sidak's multiple comparisons tests. TCRdb obtained this table from immuneACCESS and retained in-frame rearrangements with V and J assigned. These tables miss some clones; where compared with another copy, unresolved V genes account for less than half of the shortfall, and the remainder is unexplained. Clone size and the V and J calls come from that table; the DNA yielded D and trimming. The sample table contains around 130,000 clones; only one count was recorded for approximately 88% of them. Approximately 7% of the sample lies in the top ten.

The sequence was collected from an adult in good health. The sequencing used peripheral blood, collected on day 0 of AZD1222 vaccination. The V and J segments used are TRBV7-2 and TRBJ1-5, with the D gene uncertain. The DNA sequence is as follows: TGTGCCAGCAGCCCAGTGGCTCTAAATCAGCCCCAGCATTTT. Translated, it reads CASSPVALNQPQHF.